This T cell receptor beta chain was identified in a study of shared clonotypes between healthy human individuals (dated by TCRdb to about 2020). For the study in its entirety: The cohort comprised two women and three men aged 18 to 49 years. Per donor, three plates each were used for CD4 naive and CD4 memory, two for CD8 naive, and one for CD8 memory. To estimate repertoire size and how much clonotype sharing occurs between individuals, the study deeply sequenced the blood TCR repertoires of several healthy adults. Different laboratories and diverse techniques were used to prepare libraries and sequence TCR repertoires, to increase sequencing depth and limit assay-specific biases. Leukapheresis yielded between about 0.94 and 10 billion PBMCs per donor.

What the study reported, not specific to this receptor: Compared with non-shared clonotypes, clonotypes shared by all four sorted-subset donors had higher generation probabilities. Naive subsets generally had larger estimated clonotype richness than memory subsets. Across a few donors, roughly 5.1% of naive CD4, roughly 3.5% of naive CD8, about 2.3% of memory CD4, and 0.4% of memory CD8 clonotypes were shared. Pairwise subsampling led to the expectation that sequencing depth would affect the degree of clonotype sharing among donors. Incomplete sequencing was indicated by rarefaction of sorted-subset datasets, despite the large sequencing depth. Because the study included only a small number of donors, the genetic and exposure-history diversity represented was limited. Only blood was sampled, and tissue TCR repertoires likely differ from those in blood.

CD8 naive samples were CD45RO-negative cells positively selected for CCR7, giving a CD45RA+CCR7+ population that excluded TemRA cells. The donors were healthy, HIV-negative adults who had no recently reported acute infections or vaccinations. Every donor was a Caucasian adult residing in Nashville, Tennessee, USA. After blood collection by leukapheresis, PBMCs were isolated using Ficoll-Histopaque density gradient centrifugation and then cryopreserved in the vapor phase of liquid nitrogen. Purity and quantity of every magnetically sorted T cell population were checked by analytical flow cytometry. Each sorted fraction had its genomic DNA isolated and then quantified by UV absorbance on a Nanodrop 2000c. Using the deep immunoSEQ assay, TCR CDR3 regions were amplified from genomic DNA by multiplex PCR. Extracted genomic DNA from each cell subset was distributed evenly across all wells of several immunoSEQ 96-well plates, and each plate was treated as a replicate. For sorted subsets, about 210 ng of genomic DNA, equivalent to around 29,000 T cell genomes, went into each replicate PCR. Purified libraries were measured with a Qubit 3.0 fluorometer, size-checked on a Bioanalyzer 2100, and measured again with the KAPA Library Quantification kit. Every immunoSEQ 96-well plate was sequenced on a dedicated single-read 150-cycle Illumina NextSeq 550 flow cell. As for the original processing: Because the immunoSEQ output included only junctional sequences and no quality scores, the filtering could not be the same as the filtering used for full-length reads. Sequences were annotated with PyIR, a Python wrapper for IgBLAST v1.9, and V/J genes and CDR3 were assigned using IMGT germline references. Reads were filtered out if the reads had weak V/J assignments (E-value above 1e-6), no CDR3, stop codons, out-of-frame junctions, or ambiguous translated residues. V3J clonotypes were defined as sequences sharing an identical inferred V gene, J gene, and CDR3 amino acid sequence. The percentage overlap between two repertoires was calculated by dividing the number of shared unique clonotypes by the size of the smaller repertoire. Richness of each repertoire was evaluated using RTK rarefaction, the Chao1 estimator, and Recon v2.1 estimates of unobserved clonotypes. For all TCRbeta clonotypes obtained by the gDNA method from a handful of donors, generation probabilities were computed with OLGA. Not all clones reach the TCRdb copy of this immuneACCESS table, which keeps in-frame sequences only. Checked studies attribute under half of the gap to unresolved V genes and leave the rest unexplained. That table is the source of V, J and clone size, and D and trimming were worked out from the DNA. In all, the sample holds just over 2,000,000 clones, and about 95% of those were seen once. The ten top clones hold 1% to 1.3% of the sample.

Turning to this clone: The target of this receptor is not known. Within one base of it there is no much larger clone, and no base qualities were kept. The sample carries other DNA sequences with the same CDR3.

The junction carries 11 bases between V and J, which are trimmed by 4 bases and 4 bases respectively. Reading from cysteine to phenylalanine, the CDR3 counts 14 amino acids. Only the CDR3 DNA stays, 42 bases, in frame from base 1. The CDR1 and CDR2 encoded by the germline V gene are SGHAT and FQNNGV. The sequencing sample was made of naive CD8+ T cells sorted from blood. Explained via the paper, the cell subset or site label denotes: CD45RA+CCR7+. The clonotype comes from a man between 18 and 35 years old in good health. This receptor chain uses TRBV11-2 and TRBJ2-1; a tentative D call is TRBD1 (5 bases match). The CDR3 protein sequence reads: CASSSPRGYNEQFF. The DNA is as follows: TGTGCCAGCAGCTCCCCAAGGGGATACAATGAGCAGTTCTTC.